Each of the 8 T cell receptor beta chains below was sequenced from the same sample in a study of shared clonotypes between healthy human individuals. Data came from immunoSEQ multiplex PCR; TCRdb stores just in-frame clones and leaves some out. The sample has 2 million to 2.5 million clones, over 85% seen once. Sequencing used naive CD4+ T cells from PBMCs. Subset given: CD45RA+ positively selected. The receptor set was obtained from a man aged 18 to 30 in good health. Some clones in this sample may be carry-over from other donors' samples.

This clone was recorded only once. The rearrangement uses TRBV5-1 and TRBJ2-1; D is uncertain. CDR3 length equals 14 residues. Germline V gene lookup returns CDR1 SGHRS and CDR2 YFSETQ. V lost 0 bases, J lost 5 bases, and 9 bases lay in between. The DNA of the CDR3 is TGCGCCAGCAGCTTGGTGGGTACCAACAATGAGCAGTTCTTC. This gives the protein CASSLVGTNNEQFF. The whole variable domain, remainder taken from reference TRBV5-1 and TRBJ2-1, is KAGVTQTPRYLIKTRGQQVTLSCSPISGHRSVSWYQQTPGQGLQFLFEYFSETQRNKGNFPGRFSGRQFSNSRSEMNVSTLELGDSALYLCASSLVGTNNEQFFGPGTRLTVL.

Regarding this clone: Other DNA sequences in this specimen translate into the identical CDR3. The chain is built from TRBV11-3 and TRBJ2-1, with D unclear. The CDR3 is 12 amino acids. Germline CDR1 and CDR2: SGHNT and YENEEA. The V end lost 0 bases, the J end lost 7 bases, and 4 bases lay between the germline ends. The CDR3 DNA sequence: TGTGCCAGCAGCTTAGAAGGGAATGAGCAGTTCTTC. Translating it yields CASSLEGNEQFF.

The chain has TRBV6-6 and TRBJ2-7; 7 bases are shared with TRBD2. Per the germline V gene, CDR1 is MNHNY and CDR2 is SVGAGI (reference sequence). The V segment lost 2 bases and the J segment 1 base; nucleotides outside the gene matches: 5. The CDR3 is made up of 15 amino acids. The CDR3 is CASSYTGGRSYEQYF. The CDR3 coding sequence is TGTGCCAGCAGTTACACCGGCGGGAGATCCTACGAGCAGTACTTC.

This CDR3 reads CAIRRSIATNTGELFF. CDR3 coding DNA: TGTGCCATCAGAAGGTCGATAGCGACGAACACCGGGGAGCTGTTTTTT. The chain joins TRBV10-3 to TRBJ2-2, with D perhaps matching TRBD2 (5 bases). With 6 bases removed from V and 0 bases from J, the gap between germline ends came to 14 bases. The CDR3 spans 16 residues. CDR1 and CDR2 (germline): ENHRY, SYGVKD.

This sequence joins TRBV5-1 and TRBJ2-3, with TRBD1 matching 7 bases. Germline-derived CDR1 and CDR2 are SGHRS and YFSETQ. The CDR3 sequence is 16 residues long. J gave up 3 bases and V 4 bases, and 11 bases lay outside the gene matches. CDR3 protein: CASSPPTGWGTDTQYF. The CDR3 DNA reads TGCGCCAGCAGCCCCCCGACAGGGTGGGGAACAGATACGCAGTATTTT. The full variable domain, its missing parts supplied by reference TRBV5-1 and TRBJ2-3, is KAGVTQTPRYLIKTRGQQVTLSCSPISGHRSVSWYQQTPGQGLQFLFEYFSETQRNKGNFPGRFSGRQFSNSRSEMNVSTLELGDSALYLCASSPPTGWGTDTQYFGPGTRLTVL.

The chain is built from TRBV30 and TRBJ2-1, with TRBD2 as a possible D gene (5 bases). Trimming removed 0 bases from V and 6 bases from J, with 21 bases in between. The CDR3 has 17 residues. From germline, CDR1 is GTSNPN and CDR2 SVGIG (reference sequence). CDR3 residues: CAWSVSILGLRINEQFF. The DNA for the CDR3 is TGTGCCTGGAGTGTAAGTATCTTAGGACTCCGGATCAATGAGCAGTTCTTC.

The CDR3 nucleotides are TGTGCCAGTAGTAGGAAGACAGGAACTGAAGCTTTCTTT. It specifies CASSRKTGTEAFF. This chain links TRBV19 with TRBJ1-1; the D gene is possibly TRBD1 (6 bases). Germline V CDR1 and CDR2: LNHDA, SQIVND (reference sequence). V was cut by 4 bases and J by 5 bases, with 11 bases left in between. This CDR3 is 13 amino acids long.

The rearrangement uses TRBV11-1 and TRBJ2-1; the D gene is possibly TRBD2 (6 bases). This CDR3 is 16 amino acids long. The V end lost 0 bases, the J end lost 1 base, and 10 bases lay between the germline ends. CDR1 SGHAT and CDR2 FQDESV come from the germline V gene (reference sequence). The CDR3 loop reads CASSLAPSVSYNEQFF. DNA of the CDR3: TGTGCCAGCAGCTTAGCACCTAGCGTTTCCTACAATGAGCAGTTCTTC.